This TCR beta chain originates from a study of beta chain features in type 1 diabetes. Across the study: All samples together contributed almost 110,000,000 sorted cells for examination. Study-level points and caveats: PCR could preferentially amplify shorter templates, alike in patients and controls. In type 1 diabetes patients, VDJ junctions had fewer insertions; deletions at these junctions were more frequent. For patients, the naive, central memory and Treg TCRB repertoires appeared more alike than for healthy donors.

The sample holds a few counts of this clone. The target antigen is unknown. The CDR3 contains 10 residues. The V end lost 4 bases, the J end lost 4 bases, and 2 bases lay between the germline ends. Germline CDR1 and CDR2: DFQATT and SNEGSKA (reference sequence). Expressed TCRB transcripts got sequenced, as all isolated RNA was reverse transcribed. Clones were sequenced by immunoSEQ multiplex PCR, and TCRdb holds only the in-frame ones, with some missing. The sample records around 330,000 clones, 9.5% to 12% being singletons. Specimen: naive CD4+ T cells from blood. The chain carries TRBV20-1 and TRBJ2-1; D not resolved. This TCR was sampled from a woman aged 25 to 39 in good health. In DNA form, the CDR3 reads TGCAGTGCTACTTACAATGAGCAGTTCTTC. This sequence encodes CSATYNEQFF.